One sample yielded the 24 T cell receptor beta chains listed below, sequenced in a study of Graves' ophthalmopathy and Graves' hyperthyroidism (dated by TCRdb to between 2017 and 2018). Sequencing relied on an Illumina HiSeq 2000. For repertoire sequencing, TCR beta CDR3 regions were amplified from RNA transcripts. The first round of RT-PCR was done with HTBI primers and the Qiagen OneStep RT-PCR kit, and was followed by a second round of multiplex PCR, then size selection and purification. TCRdb itself trimmed the public reads at Q25 with fastp, ran MiXCR and retained productive beta chains. Each CDR3 protein gets just one entry, which takes the most common genes and DNA from the rows behind it. The table for this sample lists hundreds of thousands of distinct CDR3 sequences; about 41% of them were counted only once. 2.5% to 3.5% of the sample is held by the ten biggest clonotypes. Sequenced sample: peripheral blood. The receptors shown here come from an adult man with Graves' ophthalmopathy.

There are many counts of this clonotype. V usage is TRBV19 and J usage is TRBJ2-5; D not resolved. V lost 6 bases to trimming and J lost 1 base, with 9 bases between them. The CDR3 consists of 13 residues. CDR1 is LNHDA and CDR2 is SQIVND in the germline V gene (reference sequence). CDR3 nucleotides: TGTGCCAGTAGGTCACTGCTCCAAGAGACCCAGTACTTC. Translated: CASRSLLQETQYF.

This clonotype was counted many times. The V and J genes are TRBV7-9 and TRBJ1-1; D is uncertain. The CDR3 is made up of 15 amino acids. Trimming took off 5 bases at V and 0 bases at J, with 13 bases between the two ends. Germline V gene lookup returns CDR1 SEHNR and CDR2 FQNEAQ (reference sequence). CDR3 amino acids: CASSLRGGVNTEAFF. Written as DNA, the CDR3 is TGTGCCAGCAGCCTTCGGGGTGGAGTGAACACTGAAGCTTTCTTT.

This clonotype was detected ten times or more. The V gene is TRBV7-9, the J gene TRBJ2-7; D remains unclear. This CDR3 region has 13 residues. V was cut by 5 bases and J by 0 bases, with 8 bases left in between. CDR1 and CDR2 (germline): SEHNR, FQNEAQ (reference sequence). CDR3 in DNA: TGTGCCAGCAGCGACGCTAACTCCTACGAGCAGTACTTC. Translation gives CASSDANSYEQYF.

V and J are TRBV20-1 and TRBJ2-6; no definite D call. V was clipped by 7 bases and J by 0 bases, with 10 bases between them. The germline V gene has CDR1 DFQATT and CDR2 SNEGSKA (reference sequence). This CDR3 comprises 14 residues. CDR3 in amino acids: CSVRPGSGANVLTF. For the CDR3, the DNA is TGCAGTGTCAGGCCTGGCTCTGGGGCCAACGTCCTGACTTTC.

This clonotype occurred many times. The genes are TRBV15 and TRBJ2-3; D is undetermined. Trimming left V 0 bases short and J 6 bases short, with 7 bases between. This CDR3 has 13 amino acids. Germline CDR1 reads LNHNV; CDR2 reads YYDKDF (reference sequence). The DNA for the CDR3 is TGTGCCACCAGCAGAGATCAATCGGATACGCAGTATTTT. Translation gives CATSRDQSDTQYF.

J is TRBJ2-3 and V is TRBV19, with D possibly being TRBD1 or TRBD2 (5 bases each). Germline V gene sequence: CDR1 LNHDA, CDR2 SQIVND (reference sequence). The CDR3 extends over 17 amino acids. The V end lost 3 bases, the J end lost 2 bases, and 18 bases lay between the germline ends. The CDR3 reads CASSMLRGPASTDTQYF. In DNA, the CDR3 is TGTGCCAGTAGTATGTTGAGGGGCCCAGCTTCCACAGATACGCAGTATTTT.

With respect to this clonotype: The conserved phenylalanine or tryptophan is not found at the CDR3 terminus, so this likely reflects a read error. The gene calls are TRBV9 and TRBJ1-2, with 7 bases fitting TRBD1. The CDR3 extends over 12 amino acids. Germline V gene data show CDR1 as SGDLS and CDR2 as YYNGEE. With V trimmed by 10 bases and J by 6 bases, 9 bases remained unmatched. The CDR3 coding sequence is TGTGCCTCCCAGACAGGGAAACATGGCTACACCTAC. Protein: CASQTGKHGYTY.

In this sample, this clonotype turned up many times. The chain employs TRBV4-3 and TRBJ1-2; D unclear. The CDR3 runs 15 residues. Germline loops: CDR1 LGHNA, CDR2 YSLEER. With 1 base removed from V and 10 bases from J, the gap between germline ends came to 19 bases. The CDR3 region is CASSQGSRATAVYTF. The CDR3 DNA follows: TGCGCCAGCAGCCAAGGTTCTAGGGCAACGGCAGTCTACACCTTC.

In its sample, this clonotype was seen many times. The chain has TRBV7-9 and TRBJ1-6; no firm D call. Trimming pared 5 bases from V and 7 bases from J, leaving 15 bases between. This CDR3 has 15 residues. Germline V gene sequence: CDR1 SEHNR, CDR2 FQNEAQ (reference sequence). The CDR3 protein is CASSDSGSLNSPLHF. The CDR3 region has the DNA TGTGCCAGCAGCGACTCCGGTAGTTTAAATTCACCCCTCCACTTT. Variable domain in full (rest from reference TRBV7-9 and TRBJ1-6): DTGVSQNPRHKITKRGQNVTFRCDPISEHNRLYWYRQTLGQGPEFLTYFQNEAQLEKSRLLSDRFSAERPKGSFSTLEIQRTEQGDSAMYLCASSDSGSLNSPLHFGNGTRLTVT.

The V and J genes are TRBV7-2 and TRBJ2-7, with D perhaps matching TRBD2 (7 bases). The CDR3 sequence is 15 residues long. V was cut by 6 bases and J by 5 bases, with 20 bases left in between. Germline assignment: CDR1 SGHTA and CDR2 FQGNSA. CDR3 DNA: TGTGCCAGCAGTTTATTGCACAGGGAGGGAGACGAGCAGTACTTC. The encoded protein is CASSLLHREGDEQYF.

The chain employs TRBV12-5 and TRBJ1-4, with TRBD1 matching 7 bases. The V and J ends lost 5 bases and 8 bases, in that order; junction bases with no gene match: 20. Germline values: CDR1 LGHNT, CDR2 FRNRAP. The CDR3 extends over 18 amino acids. CDR3 region: CASGLGGTATTSGEKLFF. In DNA, the CDR3 is TGTGCTAGTGGTCTCGGGGGGACAGCGACCACTTCAGGAGAAAAACTGTTTTTT. Filled out from reference TRBV12-5 and TRBJ1-4, the complete variable domain reads DARVTQTPRHKVTEMGQEVTMRCQPILGHNTVFWYRQTMMQGLELLAYFRNRAPLDDSGMPKDRFSAEMPDATLATLKIQPSEPRDSAVYFCASGLGGTATTSGEKLFFGSGTQLSVL.

This clonotype was recorded at least ten times. This chain links TRBV13 with TRBJ1-1, with D perhaps TRBD1 (5 bases). Germline loops: CDR1 PRHDT, CDR2 FYEKMQ (reference sequence). The V end lost 2 bases, the J end lost 11 bases, and 12 bases lay between the germline ends. CDR3 length equals 12 residues. CDR3 DNA sequence: TGTGCCAGCAGCTTACGGGGCCCGCGGGCTTTCTTT. It is translated as CASSLRGPRAFF.

About this clonotype: The CDR3 end shows no conserved phenylalanine or tryptophan, and so a read error is likely. Because the CDR3's place on the DNA is in doubt, the DNA is left out and the CDR3 is given as listed by TCRdb. The CDR3: CASSLPRDRGTS. The rearrangement joins TRBV7-8 to TRBJ2-5; the D call TRBD1 from the table was never checked on the DNA. From germline, CDR1 is SGHVS and CDR2 FQNEAQ. The CDR3 spans 12 residues, counting both ends.

The chain recombines TRBV20-1 with TRBJ2-7; 7 bases are a match to TRBD2. Germline lookup yields CDR1 DFQATT and CDR2 SNEGSKA (reference sequence). This CDR3 is 12 amino acids long. Unmatched junction bases numbered 9, after V lost 6 bases and J lost 7 bases. The CDR3 here is CSAPRGGREQYF. The DNA for the CDR3 is TGCAGTGCCCCCCGCGGGGGTCGGGAGCAGTACTTC.

As to this clonotype: The junction departs from the called germline gene at one end, perhaps through a read error. The chain carries TRBV10-2 and TRBJ1-2; 7 bases align to TRBD1. The CDR3 runs 13 residues. Germline assignment: CDR1 WSHSY and CDR2 SAAADI. The CDR3 nucleotides read TGCACCAGCAGTCCCGGGACAGTGGGTGGCTACACCTTC. Its protein is CTSSPGTVGGYTF.

This clonotype was seen a handful of times. V and J are TRBV7-9 and TRBJ2-2; TRBD1 or TRBD2 may be the D gene (6 bases each). This CDR3 spans 16 amino acids. Germline CDR1 SEHNR, CDR2 FQNEAQ (reference sequence). The V gene lost 2 bases and the J gene lost 2 bases, with 12 bases spanning the gap. The CDR3 region is CASSLFPGANTGELFF. The CDR3 bases are TGTGCCAGCAGCTTATTCCCGGGGGCCAACACCGGGGAGCTGTTTTTT.

DNA of the CDR3: TGTGCCTGGAGTTTCCCGGACTGGAACACTGAAGCTTTCTTT. Translated: CAWSFPDWNTEAFF. V gene TRBV30 combines with J gene TRBJ1-1; D is unresolved. V shed 2 bases and J shed 1 base, with 11 bases lying between them. Germline lookup yields CDR1 GTSNPN and CDR2 SVGIG (reference sequence). The CDR3 has 14 residues.

The CDR3 region has the DNA TGTGCCAGCAGCCCTCCGGGACTAGCGGCCTACGAGCAGTACTTC. The encoded protein is CASSPPGLAAYEQYF. The chain combines TRBV3-1 with TRBJ2-7, with TRBD2 matching over 11 bases. Germline CDR1 LGHDT, CDR2 YNNKEL (reference sequence). J was trimmed by 2 bases and V by 4 bases; bases with no gene match: 4. There are 15 residues in the CDR3.

The rearrangement uses TRBV10-3 and TRBJ1-2; 9 bases map to TRBD1. CDR1 and CDR2 from the germline V gene are ENHRY and SYGVKD. This CDR3 is 13 amino acids long. V gave up 7 bases and J gave up 8 bases; unmatched junction bases: 8. The CDR3 nucleotides are TGTGCCATCACTCCGGGACAGGGTGAAGGCTACACCTTC. Protein product: CAITPGQGEGYTF.

The chain carries TRBV2 and TRBJ2-7; D gene unclear. V lost 8 bases to trimming and J lost 4 bases, with 6 bases between them. The CDR3 consists of 10 residues. CDR1 and CDR2 from the germline V gene are SNHLY and FYNNEI. The CDR3 DNA is TGTGCCAGCTACTTATACGAGCAGTACTTC. Translation gives CASYLYEQYF.

The V call is TRBV30, the J call TRBJ1-2; D uncertain. V was clipped by 2 bases and J by 6 bases, with 13 bases between them. In germline, CDR1 is GTSNPN, CDR2 SVGIG (reference sequence). The CDR3 extends over 13 amino acids. The DNA of the CDR3 is TGTGCCTGGAGTACATCCTTTGGGGATGGCTACACCTTC. The encoded protein is CAWSTSFGDGYTF. Full variable domain (outside the CDR3, taken from reference TRBV30 and TRBJ1-2): SQTIHQWPATLVQPVGSPLSLECTVEGTSNPNLYWYRQAAGRGLQLLFYSVGIGQISSEVPQNLSASRPQDRQFILSSKKLLLSDSGFYLCAWSTSFGDGYTFGSGTRLTVV.

This clonotype showed up just a few times. A much more abundant neighbour one base away suggests this may be a read error. The chain couples TRBV11-2 to TRBJ2-2; possible D gene TRBD2, 6 bases. The germline CDR1 and CDR2 sequences are SGHAT and FQNNGV. This CDR3 contains 15 residues. V was clipped by 6 bases and J by 5 bases, with 16 bases between them. CDR3 bases: TGTGCCAGCAGTGAAGGAGCGGGCGGGACCGGGGAGCTGTTTTTT. Translating gives CASSEGAGGTGELFF.

For this clonotype: Mismatch with germline at one junction end may stem from a read error. The gene calls are TRBV13 and TRBJ1-3, with TRBD1 as a possible D gene (5 bases). Germline V gene sequence: CDR1 PRHDT, CDR2 FYEKMQ (reference sequence). The CDR3 totals 19 residues. The DNA of the CDR3 is TGTGCCAACAGCAAACCTGGCAACATAGGGACCTACTCTGGAAACACCATATATTTT. The encoded protein is CANSKPGNIGTYSGNTIYF.

The chain is built from TRBV7-9 and TRBJ2-3; no clear D gene. Germline CDR1 and CDR2: SEHNR and FQNEAQ (reference sequence). Trimming cost V 4 bases and J 1 base, with 9 bases left between them. The CDR3 sequence is 14 residues long. The DNA for the CDR3 is TGTGCCAGCAGCTCCGACGGTGGCACAGATACGCAGTATTTT. Its protein product is CASSSDGGTDTQYF.